The clone carrying this T cell receptor beta chain was counted only a few times. What it recognizes is unknown. TCRdb keeps only in-frame clones here, not all; method: immunoSEQ multiplex PCR. Found here are about 15,000 clones, 72% of them singletons; the top ten hold about 9.4%. V was trimmed by 7 bases and J by 3 bases, leaving 12 bases between them. This CDR3 spans 13 amino acids. Germline lookup yields CDR1 MNHEY and CDR2 SMNVEV (reference sequence). These data are taken from a study of somatic mutations in cytotoxic T cells in rheumatoid arthritis. Turning to the study itself: Certain T-cell populations stained with V beta antibodies were FACS-sorted to nearly 100% purity, and V beta1+ cells were TCRB-sequenced.

Overall study results and limits: It was found that CD8+ T-cell clonality in rheumatoid arthritis patients did not differ significantly from that in age-matched healthy controls. The authors did not know the antigen targets of the expanded CD8+ clones.

V usage is TRBV27 and J usage is TRBJ1-1; D might be TRBD1 (6 bases). The material sequenced was CD8+ T cells sorted from blood. The TCR originated in an adult with rheumatoid arthritis. The CDR3 spells CASKPGAYTEAFF. The CDR3 region has the DNA TGTGCCAGCAAACCGGGGGCTTACACTGAAGCTTTCTTT.